The clone carrying this TCR beta chain has just one count. The data belong to a study of blood T cell repertoires in COVID-19. About the study: The United States, Italy and Spain supplied acute and convalescent COVID-19 samples. In each case, the material was cDNA or gDNA derived from T cells, B-cell-depleted T cells, or PBMCs.

Using immunoSEQ multiplex PCR, the repertoire was profiled, and TCRdb retains in-frame clones only, with some absent. The data contain about 15,000 clones, around nine tenths of them singletons. CDR1 and CDR2 from the germline V gene are MNHNS and SASEGT. CDR3 length: 14 residues. With 1 base removed from V and 7 bases from J, the gap between germline ends came to 8 bases. The V and J genes are TRBV6-1 and TRBJ1-6; D remains unclear. The source material was peripheral blood. The clonotype was recovered from a human donor with active COVID-19. The donor label of this sample is uncertain. The CDR3 spells CASSEVAENSPLHF. In DNA, the CDR3 is TGTGCCAGCAGTGAAGTGGCGGAAAATTCACCCCTCCACTTT.